This T cell receptor (beta chain) was sequenced for a study of post-analysis software for immune sequencing data. Notes on the study in general: Controls significantly exceeded multiple sclerosis patients in normalized Chao1 diversity. TRBV segments more frequent in patients than in controls numbered roughly 5 and included TRBV5-6, TRBV5-1 and TRBV20-1.

Researchers reported that TCR beta cDNA libraries carried unique molecular identifiers. MiXCR was run by TCRdb on the PCR reads, yielding one entry per CDR3 protein. The sample records roughly 400,000 distinct CDR3 sequences, approximately 38% being singletons. The CDR3 sequence is 15 residues long. Per the germline V gene, CDR1 is MDHEN and CDR2 is SYDVKM. V lost 2 bases and J lost 3, with 11 bases in between. Comments on this clonotype: Its target is not known.

The chain combines TRBV28 with TRBJ2-1, with D possibly TRBD2 on 5 matching bases. This receptor was taken from a girl aged 2-10 years with multiple sclerosis. Material for sequencing was blood. The CDR3 sequence: CASSLRAVDYNEQFF. The CDR3 DNA is TGTGCCAGCAGTTTACGAGCGGTAGACTACAATGAGCAGTTCTTC.